Included here is one T cell receptor (beta chain) sequence, with context. One end of the junction does not line up with germline, which may come from a read error. This table comes from immunoSEQ multiplex PCR, and its TCRdb copy is limited to in-frame clones, with some not included. This repertoire shows approximately 150,000 clones, around 87% found once; its top ten account for over 10%. Seattle patient enrollment occurred during active infection, with longitudinal follow-up thereafter. The germline CDR1 and CDR2 sequences are LNHDA and SQIVND (reference sequence). The CDR3 extends over 15 amino acids. This entry belongs to a study of blood T cell repertoires in COVID-19. Across the study: COVID-19 samples collected from the United States, Italy and Spain covered acute and convalescent phases. PBMCs, B-cell-depleted T cells, or T cells were the source of the cDNA or gDNA that made up the material.

This clonotype originated in a man in his late teens or twenties with COVID-19, enrolled during active disease. This rearrangement joins TRBV19 to TRBJ1-4, with a tentative D call TRBD1 (5 bases). Sequences were obtained from peripheral blood. The DNA of the CDR3 is TGTGCCAGTAGTTACGGCCGGGACTTTAATGAAAAACTGCTTTTT. This translates into CASSYGRDFNEKLLF.